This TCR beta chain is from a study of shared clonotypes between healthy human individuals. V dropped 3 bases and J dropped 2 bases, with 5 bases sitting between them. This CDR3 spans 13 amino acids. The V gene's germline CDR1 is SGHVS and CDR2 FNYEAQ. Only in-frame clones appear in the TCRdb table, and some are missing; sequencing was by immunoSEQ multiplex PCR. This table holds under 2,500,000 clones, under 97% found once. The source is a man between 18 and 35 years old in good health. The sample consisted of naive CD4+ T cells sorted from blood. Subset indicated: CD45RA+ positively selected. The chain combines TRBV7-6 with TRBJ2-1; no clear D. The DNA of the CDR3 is TGTGCCAGCAGCTTTAACACCTACAATGAGCAGTTCTTC. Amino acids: CASSFNTYNEQFF.